In this sample, the clone carrying this T cell receptor beta chain turned up a few times. Its cognate antigen is unknown. The CDR3 covers 11 residues. Germline CDR1 and CDR2: SGHDT and YYEEEE. Trimming stripped 2 bases from V and 3 bases from J, with 3 bases between. This entry is derived from a study of human T cells and chemical hapten exposure. Sample time point: healthy volunteer bleed at 6 weeks. Unfractionated whole blood was the source of the extracted total RNA. Study-wide results and caveats: With DPC sensitization, TCRs exceeding 1 in 1000 frequency showed no change.

The library labeled individual cDNA molecules by adding unique molecular identifiers to them. In the source study's methods: 100,000 or so TCRs per sample was the median, with a range of roughly 23,224 to 750,000. TCRdb re-derived calls from the RACE reads in MiXCR, one entry per CDR3 protein. TCRdb's processing, not the authors' own work, is the source of the V and J calls. The top ten hold 1.5% to 2% of the sample, which has about 77,000 distinct CDR3 sequences, 8.5% to 9.5% seen once. The sequencing sample was made of whole blood. J is TRBJ2-7 and V is TRBV5-6; D unresolved. This receptor was identified in a female donor in good health. Some clones in this sample may be carry-over from other donors' samples. The CDR3 spells CASSFFYEQYF. The CDR3 DNA sequence: TGTGCCAGCAGCTTCTTCTACGAGCAGTACTTC.